One and the same sample provided the 25 T cell receptor beta chains below, sequenced in a study of T cells in Graves' hyperthyroidism and ophthalmopathy. Amplified regions were TCR beta CDR3 sequences from RNA transcripts. First-round RT-PCR with HTBI primers amplified the TCR CDR3 region. TCRdb ran MiXCR on the multiplex PCR reads and lists one entry per CDR3 protein. The data hold 650,000 to 700,000 distinct CDR3 sequences, with about 18% observed a single time. The sequencing input was blood. These receptors originate from a man in his fifties or sixties with Graves' hyperthyroidism.

There are many counts of this clonotype. This chain connects TRBV12-3 or TRBV12-4 to TRBJ2-5; D could derive from TRBD1 or TRBD2 (5 bases each). The CDR3 runs 14 residues. Trimming pared 5 bases from V and 5 bases from J, leaving 15 bases between. The CDR3 DNA sequence: TGTGCCAGCAGTCTACTAGGGGTATGGGAGACCCAGTACTTC. Translation: CASSLLGVWETQYF.

This clonotype was picked up many times. Its ends do not fully match the called genes, so a read error is possible. V is TRBV5-1 and J is TRBJ2-6, with TRBD1 matching 7 bases. The germline gives CDR1 SGHRS, CDR2 YFSETQ. The CDR3 sequence is 15 residues long. The CDR3: CASSPTGTGANVLTF. CDR3 bases: TGTGCCAGCAGCCCGACAGGGACTGGGGCCAACGTCCTGACTTTC. The complete variable domain, with remaining parts taken from reference TRBV5-1 and TRBJ2-6, reads KAGVTQTPRYLIKTRGQQVTLSCSPISGHRSVSWYQQTPGQGLQFLFEYFSETQRNKGNFPGRFSGRQFSNSRSEMNVSTLELGDSALYLCASSPTGTGANVLTFGAGSRLTVL.

At least ten counts were recorded for this clonotype. This chain links TRBV24-1 with TRBJ2-4, with 15 bases aligning to TRBD2. J lost 7 bases, V lost 4 bases, and 4 bases had no gene match. Germline CDR1 KGHDR, CDR2 SFDVKD. CDR3 size: 16 residues. In DNA, the CDR3 is TGTGCCACCAGTGAGGCCGGGACTAGCGGGAGGAACATTCAGTACTTC. Its protein product is CATSEAGTSGRNIQYF.

This clonotype has ten or more counts. The V gene is TRBV28, the J gene TRBJ2-5; the D gene is possibly TRBD2 (7 bases). The CDR3 has 15 amino acids. Germline V lookup: CDR1 MDHEN, CDR2 SYDVKM. V was cut by 3 bases and J by 5 bases, with 16 bases left in between. The CDR3 is CASSLERGGVETQYF. CDR3 DNA sequence: TGTGCCAGCAGTTTGGAGAGGGGGGGCGTGGAGACCCAGTACTTC.

This clonotype was counted at least ten times. The CDR3 sequence: CASGLAGETGEQFF. The CDR3 DNA is TGTGCCAGCGGGTTAGCGGGAGAAACTGGGGAGCAGTTCTTC. J is TRBJ2-1 and V is TRBV12-3 or TRBV12-4; 9 bases are a match to TRBD2. V gave up 8 bases and J gave up 10 bases; unmatched junction bases: 12. This CDR3 is built from 14 residues.

The sample holds many counts of this clonotype. This chain connects TRBV13 to TRBJ1-1, with D tentatively TRBD1 (5 bases). Germline CDR1 and CDR2: PRHDT and FYEKMQ (reference sequence). The CDR3 loop spans 13 amino acids. Trimming removed 0 bases at V and 6 bases at J, with 8 bases between. CDR3 sequence (DNA): TGTGCCAGCAGCTTAGGGCGGGGCCCTGAAGCTTTCTTT. Its protein product is CASSLGRGPEAFF.

This clonotype was detected many times. The chain joins TRBV7-9 to TRBJ2-3; TRBD2 might be the D (6 bases). Trimming removed 2 bases at V and 2 bases at J, with 11 bases between. CDR3 length: 15 amino acids. Germline-derived CDR1 and CDR2 are SEHNR and FQNEAQ (reference sequence). In nucleotides, the CDR3 is TGTGCCAGCAGCTTATCTAGCGTAATCACAGATACGCAGTATTTT. Translating it yields CASSLSSVITDTQYF.

This clonotype was picked up many times. The CDR3 coding sequence is TGTGCCAGCAGTGAAGCTCTGGGGGCAACAGATACGCAGTATTTT. This codes for CASSEALGATDTQYF. The chain combines TRBV6-1 with TRBJ2-3; maybe TRBD1 (6 bases). Germline assignment: CDR1 MNHNS and CDR2 SASEGT. V lost 0 bases and J 3 bases, leaving 10 bases between the germline ends. The CDR3 is made up of 15 amino acids.

This chain joins TRBV18 and TRBJ2-7, with a tentative D call TRBD2 (6 bases). Germline values: CDR1 KGHSH, CDR2 LQKENI. The CDR3 has 16 residues. The V and J ends lost 5 bases and 4 bases respectively, with 21 bases between them. CDR3 loop: CASSMGANRESYEQYF. The CDR3 DNA reads as TGTGCCAGCTCAATGGGCGCAAACCGGGAGAGTTACGAGCAGTACTTC.

The chain links TRBV5-8 to TRBJ1-2, with 11 nucleotides matching TRBD1. Germline V gives CDR1 SGHTS, CDR2 YDEGEE. The CDR3 spans 14 residues. Losses at the gene ends were 4 bases for V and 5 bases for J; bases not matched to a gene: 4. For the CDR3, the DNA is TGTGCCAGCAGCCGGGACAGGGGGTTATATGGCTACACCTTC. It specifies CASSRDRGLYGYTF. The variable domain in full, with the rest retrieved from reference TRBV5-8 and TRBJ1-2, is EAGVTQSPTHLIKTRGQQATLRCSPISGHTSVYWYQQALGLGLQFLLWYDEGEERNRGNFPPRFSGRQFPNYSSELNVNALELEDSALYLCASSRDRGLYGYTFGSGTRLTVV.

This clonotype was detected many times. The chain combines TRBV27 with TRBJ2-7; the match to TRBD2 covers 8 bases. Looked up from germline, CDR1 is MNHEY and CDR2 is SMNVEV (reference sequence). The ends lost 4 bases at V and 0 bases at J; junction bases unmatched: 5. CDR3 size: 15 residues. The CDR3 sequence is CASSSGGWSSYEQYF. DNA of the CDR3: TGTGCCAGCAGTTCGGGAGGGTGGAGCTCCTACGAGCAGTACTTC.

This clonotype was seen ten or more times. The chain links TRBV7-3 to TRBJ2-1; 12 bases match TRBD2. CDR3 length: 14 residues. The germline gives CDR1 SGHTA, CDR2 FQGTGA. V was clipped by 5 bases and J by 11 bases; unmatched bases: 7. CDR3 bases: TGTGCCAGCAGCGTTGGACTAGCGGGACCAAAGCAGTTCTTC. Residues: CASSVGLAGPKQFF.

Note on this clonotype: An end of the junction does not agree with germline; a read error may underlie this. V is TRBV6-2 or TRBV6-3 and J is TRBJ2-1; 10 bases match TRBD2. The germline CDR1 and CDR2 sequences are MNHEY and SVGEGT. The CDR3 covers 15 residues. CDR3 coding DNA: TGTACCAGCAGGGTCTCTAGCGGGAGTAGGAATGAGCAGTTCTTC. It codes for CTSRVSSGSRNEQFF.

This clonotype was counted many times. The chain carries TRBV10-2 and TRBJ1-1; 7 bases align to TRBD1. CDR1 and CDR2 (germline): WSHSY, SAAADI. V dropped 6 bases and J dropped 11; count of bases not matched to a gene: 15. The CDR3 loop spans 14 amino acids. CDR3 DNA: TGCGCCAGCAGCCGACAGGGAGGAACACTGTTCGCTTTCTTT. Translating it yields CASSRQGGTLFAFF.

This clonotype has more than one count but fewer than ten. The rearrangement joins TRBV4-1 to TRBJ2-1, with 13 bases that match TRBD2. Trimming removed 2 bases from V and 14 bases from J; junction bases left unmatched: 6. From germline, CDR1 is MGHRA and CDR2 YSYEKL. The CDR3 is made up of 14 amino acids. This CDR3 is CASSQPTSGRGEFF. In DNA form, the CDR3 reads TGCGCCAGCAGCCAACCTACTAGCGGGAGGGGAGAGTTCTTC.

The rearrangement uses TRBV14 and TRBJ2-1, with TRBD1 matching over 8 bases. V shed 8 bases and J 5 bases; nucleotides not matched to a gene: 8. CDR1 SGHDN and CDR2 FVKESK come from the germline V gene. This CDR3 is 14 amino acids long. Here the CDR3 DNA reads TGTGCCAGCGGCCGGGACAGGCAAAACAATGAGCAGTTCTTC. It encodes CASGRDRQNNEQFF.

This clonotype is a singleton in its sample. The chain recombines TRBV19 with TRBJ2-5, with TRBD2 identical over 10 bases. Germline CDR1 reads LNHDA; CDR2 reads SQIVND (reference sequence). This CDR3 is built from 17 residues. Trimming at V came to 5 bases and at J to 0 bases, leaving 9 bases not matched to a gene. The CDR3 DNA sequence: TGTGCCAGTAGTGCCTACCAACTAGCGGGGCACCAAGAGACCCAGTACTTC. This codes for CASSAYQLAGHQETQYF. Using reference TRBV19 and TRBJ2-5 for the parts outside the CDR3, the full variable domain is DGGITQSPKYLFRKEGQNVTLSCEQNLNHDAMYWYRQDPGQGLRLIYYSQIVNDFQKGDIAEGYSVSREKKESFPLTVTSAQKNPTAFYLCASSAYQLAGHQETQYFGPGTRLLVL.

The table lists this clonotype with a few counts. The chain carries TRBV19 and TRBJ1-6; 9 nucleotides match TRBD1. The germline CDR1 and CDR2 sequences are LNHDA and SQIVND (reference sequence). The CDR3 is made up of 16 amino acids. V lost 6 bases to trimming and J lost 1 base; unmatched junction nucleotides: 4. The CDR3 is CASRKQGASYNSPLHF. For the CDR3, the DNA is TGTGCCAGTAGGAAACAGGGGGCTTCCTATAATTCACCCCTCCACTTT.

In this sample, this clonotype turned up a few times. The J gene is TRBJ2-5, the V gene TRBV29-1; D might be TRBD1 (6 bases). This CDR3 is 12 amino acids long. Trimming stripped 6 bases from V and 3 bases from J, with 11 bases between. CDR1 and CDR2 from the germline V gene are SQVTM and ANQGSEA. The CDR3 sequence: CSVVRTEETQYF. CDR3 DNA sequence: TGCAGCGTGGTCCGGACAGAAGAGACCCAGTACTTC.

The table lists this clonotype with many counts. This chain links TRBV5-1 with TRBJ2-1; 9 bases align to TRBD2. This CDR3 region has 16 residues. V was pared by 4 bases and J by 0 bases, with 5 bases of the junction left unmatched. Per germline, CDR1 SGHRS and CDR2 YFSETQ. CDR3 bases: TGCGCCAGCAGCCGGGCGGGAGGGCCCTCCTACAATGAGCAGTTCTTC. Translated: CASSRAGGPSYNEQFF.

This clonotype has a count of ten or more. This chain joins TRBV3-1 and TRBJ1-1, with a tentative D call TRBD1 (5 bases). The CDR3 consists of 18 residues. With 2 bases removed from V and 1 base from J, the gap between germline ends came to 20 bases. Germline CDR1 and CDR2: LGHDT and YNNKEL (reference sequence). The DNA for the CDR3 is TGTGCCAGCAGCCAATACGCCACGGGGCGTACGGGGAACACTGAAGCTTTCTTT. Residues: CASSQYATGRTGNTEAFF.

Concerning this clonotype: This may be a read error: a much more frequent sequence differs by one nucleotide. The gene calls are TRBV3-1 and TRBJ1-6; 9 bases line up with TRBD1. Germline CDR1 reads LGHDT; CDR2 reads YNNKEL (reference sequence). This CDR3 region has 15 residues. The CDR3 DNA sequence: TGTGCCAGCAGCCGGGAGGGACAGGGTAATTCACCCCCCCACTTT. It specifies CASSREGQGNSPPHF.

This clonotype has more than one count but fewer than ten. The rearrangement joins TRBV20-1 to TRBJ2-3; no firm D call. The V gene's germline CDR1 is DFQATT and CDR2 SNEGSKA (reference sequence). V gave up 1 base and J gave up 3 bases, with 11 bases separating them. The CDR3 extends over 14 amino acids. The CDR3 DNA reads as TGCAGTGCTAGAGGCTGGGGTTGGACAGATACGCAGTATTTT. Amino acid sequence: CSARGWGWTDTQYF.

This clonotype has ten or more counts. This chain connects TRBV3-1 to TRBJ2-1; D might be TRBD2 (6 bases). V lost 5 bases and J 7 bases, leaving 18 bases between the germline ends. The CDR3 sequence is 15 residues long. The germline gives CDR1 LGHDT, CDR2 YNNKEL (reference sequence). Here the CDR3 DNA reads TGTGCCAGCAGCAGCCGGGACTGGGGTAAGAATGAGCAGTTCTTC. It translates to CASSSRDWGKNEQFF.

This clonotype was seen only a few times. The J gene is TRBJ2-1, the V gene TRBV20-1; D is undetermined. Per the germline V gene, CDR1 is DFQATT and CDR2 is SNEGSKA (reference sequence). The CDR3 runs to 13 residues. The V gene lost 6 bases and the J gene lost 4 bases, with 13 bases spanning the gap. The CDR3 spells CSAGFDSYNEQFF. The CDR3 nucleotides are TGCAGTGCCGGGTTCGACTCTTACAATGAGCAGTTCTTC.